A single sample gave rise to the 25 T cell receptor beta chains below, sequenced in a study of blood T cell repertoires in COVID-19 (dated by TCRdb to the early 2020s). Receptor amplification or capture employed the immunoSEQ multiplex PCR assay. Entries here come from immuneACCESS through TCRdb and include only in-frame sequences with V and J called. Some clones fail to appear in such tables; in the studies checked, an unresolved V gene covers under half of the shortfall, and the cause of the remainder is unknown. The sample yields about 180,000 clones; 70% to 90% were counted once. The ten largest clones add up to more than 2.5% of the sample. The specimen sequenced was peripheral blood. These receptors all come from a man aged 55 to 70 with acute or convalescent COVID-19.

The chain carries TRBV28 and TRBJ2-3, with D tentatively TRBD2 (6 bases). V lost 1 base, J lost 5 bases, and 7 bases lay in between. The CDR3 has 13 residues. Germline CDR1 MDHEN, CDR2 SYDVKM. CDR3 protein: CASSLFGGDTQYF. The CDR3 DNA follows: TGTGCCAGCAGTTTATTCGGGGGAGATACGCAGTATTTT. Together with reference TRBV28 and TRBJ2-3, the CDR3 gives the full variable domain: DVKVTQSSRYLVKRTGEKVFLECVQDMDHENMFWYRQDPGLGLRLIYFSYDVKMKEKGDIPEGYSVSREKKERFSLILESASTNQTSMYLCASSLFGGDTQYFGPGTRLTVL.

For this clone: Other DNA sequences in the same sample also yield this CDR3. This chain uses TRBV6-5 with TRBJ2-6, with D possibly being TRBD1 (5 bases). The germline gives CDR1 MNHEY, CDR2 SVGAGI. The V gene lost 0 bases and the J gene lost 2 bases, with 5 bases spanning the gap. CDR3 length: 15 residues. The CDR3 sequence is CASSYSGAGANVLTF. CDR3 in DNA: TGTGCCAGCAGTTACTCAGGGGCTGGGGCCAACGTCCTGACTTTC.

The CDR3 spells CASSQRGGSGSSYNEQFF. The CDR3 region has the DNA TGTGCCAGCAGCCAGAGGGGGGGTAGCGGAAGCTCCTACAATGAGCAGTTCTTC. The rearrangement links TRBV14 to TRBJ2-1; tentatively, D is TRBD2 (7 bases). The ends were cut back, 3 bases at V and 0 bases at J, with 18 bases in the middle. Per germline, CDR1 SGHDN and CDR2 FVKESK. The CDR3 is 18 amino acids. The full variable domain, completed using reference TRBV14 and TRBJ2-1, is EAGVTQFPSHSVIEKGQTVTLRCDPISGHDNLYWYRRVMGKEIKFLLHFVKESKQDESGMPNNRFLAERTGGTYSTLKVQPAELEDSGVYFCASSQRGGSGSSYNEQFFGPGTRLTVL.

J is TRBJ1-1 and V is TRBV12-3 or TRBV12-4; possibly TRBD1 for D (5 bases). This CDR3 comprises 12 residues. Trimming removed 6 bases at V and 4 bases at J, with 9 bases between. Written as DNA, the CDR3 is TGTGCCAGCAGGCAGGGTAGCACTGAAGCTTTCTTT. This sequence encodes CASRQGSTEAFF.

In this sample, this clone turned up a few times. V usage is TRBV6-5 and J usage is TRBJ1-6, with 7 bases that match TRBD1. The V gene end was trimmed by 6 bases and the J gene end by 7 bases; junction bases not matched to a gene: 6. The length of the CDR3 is 14 residues. The germline gives CDR1 MNHEY, CDR2 SVGAGI. The chain's CDR3 is CASSPDRLNSPLHF. The CDR3 region has the DNA TGTGCCAGCAGCCCGGACAGGCTGAATTCACCCCTCCACTTT.

CDR3 loop: CASSDQRAAEKLFF. In DNA, the CDR3 is TGCGCCAGCAGCGACCAGAGGGCTGCGGAAAAACTGTTTTTT. This rearrangement joins TRBV4-1 to TRBJ1-4; D is uncertain. Germline V lookup: CDR1 MGHRA, CDR2 YSYEKL. V was trimmed by 5 bases and J by 8 bases, leaving 15 bases between them. There are 14 residues in the CDR3.

J is TRBJ2-2 and V is TRBV10-3, with 10 bases aligning to TRBD2. J gave up 4 bases and V 3 bases, and 5 bases lay outside the gene matches. CDR3 length: 16 residues. CDR1 ENHRY and CDR2 SYGVKD come from the germline V gene. DNA for the CDR3: TGTGCCATCAGTGACGAAGCGGGAGGGGCCACCGGGGAGCTGTTTTTT. Its protein is CAISDEAGGATGELFF.

This clone was recorded only once. This chain uses TRBV28 with TRBJ2-1; the D gene is possibly TRBD1 (5 bases). V was clipped by 5 bases and J by 0 bases, with 11 bases between them. Germline V gene lookup returns CDR1 MDHEN and CDR2 SYDVKM. This CDR3 has 15 residues. CDR3: CASSRTYSSYNEQFF. The CDR3 nucleotides read TGTGCCAGCAGTCGGACATACAGCTCCTACAATGAGCAGTTCTTC. Full variable domain (remainder filled in from reference TRBV28 and TRBJ2-1): DVKVTQSSRYLVKRTGEKVFLECVQDMDHENMFWYRQDPGLGLRLIYFSYDVKMKEKGDIPEGYSVSREKKERFSLILESASTNQTSMYLCASSRTYSSYNEQFFGPGTRLTVL.

This clone has a single count. This chain uses TRBV15 with TRBJ2-7, with 8 nucleotides matching TRBD2. The length of the CDR3 is 14 residues. V was pared by 2 bases and J by 6 bases, with 6 bases of the junction left unmatched. The germline CDR1 and CDR2 sequences are LNHNV and YYDKDF (reference sequence). The CDR3 DNA reads as TGTGCCACCAGCAGACCCCTCGGGGGGGGCGAGCAGTACTTC. Residues: CATSRPLGGGEQYF.

The chain joins TRBV7-2 to TRBJ1-6; weak D call: TRBD1 (5 bases). The CDR3 covers 15 residues. Trimming pared 1 base from V and 7 bases from J, leaving 11 bases between. Per the germline V gene, CDR1 is SGHTA and CDR2 is FQGNSA. DNA for the CDR3: TGTGCCAGCAGCTTAGAGGCCAGGGTGAATTCACCCCTCCACTTT. This gives the protein CASSLEARVNSPLHF.

The V and J genes are TRBV29-1 and TRBJ1-5; D not certain. Germline CDR1 reads SQVTM; CDR2 reads ANQGSEA. Trimming took off 2 bases at V and 2 bases at J, with 10 bases between the two ends. The CDR3 sequence is 14 residues long. CDR3 residues: CSVERGFGNQPQHF. As DNA, the CDR3 is TGCAGCGTTGAAAGAGGTTTCGGCAATCAGCCCCAGCATTTT.

This clone was detected once. This chain joins TRBV19 and TRBJ2-2, with TRBD1 identical over 9 bases. This CDR3 contains 16 residues. After removal of 9 bases from V and 0 bases from J, the junction contained 8 bases not matched to a gene. Germline V gives CDR1 LNHDA, CDR2 SQIVND (reference sequence). The CDR3 sequence is CASARDRAPNTGELFF. CDR3 DNA: TGTGCCAGCGCCCGGGACAGGGCCCCGAACACCGGGGAGCTGTTTTTT.

This clone showed up just a few times. V gene TRBV28 combines with J gene TRBJ1-2; 9 bases agree with TRBD1. The CDR3 totals 14 residues. Germline V gene data show CDR1 as MDHEN and CDR2 as SYDVKM. With 5 bases clipped from V and 5 bases from J, the junction kept 6 bases outside the gene matches. The CDR3 region is CASSTRDRVYGYTF. CDR3 sequence (DNA): TGTGCCAGCAGTACAAGGGACAGGGTTTATGGCTACACCTTC.

The J gene is TRBJ1-2, the V gene TRBV28; D not certain. There are 13 residues in the CDR3. Trimming left V 4 bases short and J 8 bases short, with 14 bases between. CDR1 and CDR2 from the germline V gene are MDHEN and SYDVKM. CDR3 region: CASSYLLRAGYTF. Here the CDR3 DNA reads TGTGCCAGCAGTTACTTGCTTAGAGCAGGCTACACCTTC.

This rearrangement joins TRBV6-5 to TRBJ1-1; no clear D. The CDR3 runs to 15 residues. CDR1 MNHEY and CDR2 SVGAGI come from the germline V gene. The ends were cut back, 5 bases at V and 2 bases at J, with 15 bases in the middle. CDR3 amino acids: CASSKALAGNTEAFF. CDR3 DNA sequence: TGTGCCAGCAGTAAGGCCTTGGCGGGAAACACTGAAGCTTTCTTT.

V gene TRBV19 combines with J gene TRBJ2-7; no firm D call. There are 12 residues in the CDR3. V dropped 8 bases and J dropped 0 bases, with 8 bases sitting between them. CDR1 is LNHDA, CDR2 SQIVND, per germline (reference sequence). The chain's CDR3 is CASSESSYEQYF. CDR3 sequence (DNA): TGTGCCAGTTCGGAGAGCTCCTACGAGCAGTACTTC.

The CDR3 here is CATRQGNQPQHF. The CDR3 region has the DNA TGTGCCACCCGACAGGGAAATCAGCCCCAGCATTTT. V usage is TRBV2 and J usage is TRBJ1-5; TRBD1 matches 7 bases. Germline-derived CDR1 and CDR2 are SNHLY and FYNNEI. V trimming: 10 bases; J trimming: 4 bases; junction bases outside the gene matches: 4. The CDR3 loop spans 12 amino acids.

The genes are TRBV6-5 and TRBJ2-7; TRBD1 agrees at 8 bases. V gave up 2 bases and J gave up 3 bases; unmatched junction bases: 6. The CDR3 runs 15 residues. Germline values: CDR1 MNHEY, CDR2 SVGAGI. CDR3 in amino acids: CASSYQPDRVYEQYF. As DNA, the CDR3 is TGTGCCAGCAGTTACCAGCCGGACAGGGTCTACGAGCAGTACTTC.

The chain is built from TRBV6-5 and TRBJ2-1; 11 bases match TRBD2. The V segment lost 0 bases and the J segment 4 bases; nucleotides outside the gene matches: 2. The CDR3 length is 16 residues. CDR1 is MNHEY and CDR2 is SVGAGI in the germline V gene. The CDR3 nucleotides read TGTGCCAGCAGTTACTCGACTAGCGGGGCGTACAATGAGCAGTTCTTC. It translates to CASSYSTSGAYNEQFF.

The V call is TRBV28, the J call TRBJ2-3, with D perhaps TRBD1 (6 bases). The germline V and J ends were trimmed by 6 bases and 0 bases, with 16 bases remaining between them. The CDR3 is 16 residues long. The germline CDR1 and CDR2 sequences are MDHEN and SYDVKM. This chain's CDR3 is CASSSPVGASTDTQYF. The CDR3 coding sequence is TGTGCCAGCAGCTCCCCGGTGGGGGCCAGCACAGATACGCAGTATTTT.

This sequence joins TRBV3-1 (or the pseudogene TRBV3-2) and TRBJ1-1, with 7 bases identical to TRBD1. V was pared by 4 bases and J by 5 bases, with 10 bases of the junction left unmatched. CDR1 and CDR2 (germline): LGHDT, YNNKEL (reference sequence). The CDR3 consists of 15 residues. The CDR3 nucleotides read TGTGCCAGCAGCCCGGGGACAGTCGTGGGAACTGAAGCTTTCTTT. This gives the protein CASSPGTVVGTEAFF.

This clone is a singleton in its sample. This chain joins TRBV11-2 and TRBJ2-5; the D gene is possibly TRBD2 (5 bases). The ends were cut back, 5 bases at V and 2 bases at J, with 12 bases in the middle. The CDR3 sequence is 14 residues long. Germline V gene lookup returns CDR1 SGHAT and CDR2 FQNNGV. CDR3 in DNA: TGTGCCAGCAGCCTATATTCGGGGCAAGAGACCCAGTACTTC. Translating gives CASSLYSGQETQYF.

V usage is TRBV6-2 or TRBV6-3 and J usage is TRBJ2-1; D may be TRBD2 (6 bases). Germline V gene sequence: CDR1 MNHEY, CDR2 SVGEGT. V was clipped by 4 bases and J by 16 bases, with 14 bases between them. CDR3 length equals 11 residues. DNA for the CDR3: TGTGCCAGCAGTTTTACGGGAGTTTACTTCTTC. It is translated as CASSFTGVYFF.

The chain links TRBV28 to TRBJ2-7, with 9 bases lining up with TRBD1. V was clipped by 5 bases and J by 4 bases; unmatched bases: 3. CDR1 MDHEN and CDR2 SYDVKM come from the germline V gene. CDR3 length equals 13 residues. The CDR3 is CASSTGGVYEQYF. CDR3 in DNA: TGTGCCAGCAGTACAGGGGGCGTTTACGAGCAGTACTTC.

The chain recombines TRBV27 with TRBJ2-7; a possible D gene is TRBD2 (5 bases). Germline assignment: CDR1 MNHEY and CDR2 SMNVEV (reference sequence). Trimming removed 3 bases from V and 3 bases from J, with 9 bases in between. The CDR3 has 13 amino acids. The DNA of the CDR3 is TGTGCCAGCAGTTTGGGTGGGAGCTACGAGCAGTACTTC. Protein: CASSLGGSYEQYF.